These T cell receptor beta chains were read from a single sample in a study of blood T cell repertoires in COVID-19. The method was immunoSEQ multiplex PCR; TCRdb's version includes in-frame clones alone and lacks a portion of them. The top ten clones hold under 15% of a sample with 250,000 to 350,000 clones, roughly 90% of them seen once. Sequencing input: peripheral blood. Source of these receptors: a woman aged 55 to 70 with acute or convalescent COVID-19. Each CDR3 is given with its conserved first and last residue. The order of the fields is clone size, V gene, J gene, D gene, CDR3 protein, CDR3 DNA. A D gene is named only where the DNA matches it firmly. Where a row states a size, it is once, few, many or the class of an expanded clone; other rows omit it.

>-|TRBV7-2|TRBJ2-2|TRBD1
CASSTSGGEELFF
TGTGCCAGCAGCACTTCAGGGGGCGAGGAGCTGTTTTTT
>-|TRBV6-6|TRBJ1-1|TRBD1
CASSKGQGFTEAFF
TGTGCCAGCAGTAAAGGACAGGGGTTCACTGAAGCTTTCTTT
>-|TRBV25-1|TRBJ2-2|TRBD1
CASTEGAYTGELFF
TGTGCCAGCACCGAGGGGGCGTACACCGGGGAGCTGTTTTTT
>-|TRBV10-3|TRBJ2-7|TRBD1
CAIRRTGDEQYF
TGTGCCATCAGGAGGACAGGGGACGAGCAGTACTTC
>once|TRBV28|TRBJ2-7|TRBD1
CASSPQGAEYEQYF
TGTGCCAGCAGCCCTCAGGGGGCGGAATACGAGCAGTACTTC
>-|TRBV7-8|TRBJ2-1|TRBD1
CASSSRTGRYNEQFF
TGTGCCAGCAGCTCTCGGACAGGGCGATACAATGAGCAGTTCTTC
>-|TRBV10-1|TRBJ1-2|-
CASRGPQGGYTF
TGCGCCAGCAGGGGCCCCCAAGGAGGCTACACCTTC
>-|TRBV24-1|TRBJ1-2|TRBD1
CATSELQGGSYGYTF
TGTGCCACCAGTGAGCTACAGGGGGGAAGTTATGGCTACACCTTC
>once|TRBV20-1|TRBJ2-3|TRBD1
CSASDRGPTDTQYF
TGCAGTGCTAGTGACAGGGGCCCCACAGATACGCAGTATTTT
>-|TRBV5-1|TRBJ1-6|-
CASSLGQAGRNSPLHF
TGCGCCAGCAGCTTGGGGCAGGCCGGGAGGAATTCACCCCTCCACTTT
>-|TRBV19|TRBJ1-1|TRBD1
CASSLFGTGNTEAFF
TGTGCCAGTAGCTTATTCGGGACAGGGAACACTGAAGCTTTCTTT
>-|TRBV30|TRBJ1-2|TRBD1
CAWSSGQGGYGYTF
TGTGCCTGGAGTTCAGGACAGGGGGGTTATGGCTACACCTTC
>-|TRBV3-1/TRBV3-2|TRBJ2-7|-
CASSQGTSHYEQYF
TGTGCCAGCAGCCAAGGGACAAGTCACTACGAGCAGTACTTC
>-|TRBV19|TRBJ2-7|-
CASSAGTRAYEQYF
TGTGCCAGTAGTGCTGGGACAAGGGCTTACGAGCAGTACTTC
>-|TRBV5-6|TRBJ2-5|TRBD1
CASSLGTGQETQYF
TGTGCCAGCAGCTTGGGGACAGGGCAAGAGACCCAGTACTTC
>once|TRBV3-1/TRBV3-2|TRBJ2-1|-
CASSHRLGSSHNEQFF
TGTGCCAGCAGCCATAGGTTGGGGAGCTCTCACAATGAGCAGTTCTTC
>-|TRBV6-4|TRBJ2-3|-
CASSSLAGRTDTQYF
TGTGCCAGCAGTTCTTTAGCAGGGAGGACAGATACGCAGTATTTT
>-|TRBV28|TRBJ1-2|-
CATQGVANYGYTF
TGTGCCACCCAGGGCGTCGCTAACTATGGCTACACCTTC
>-|TRBV12-3/TRBV12-4|TRBJ1-4|-
CASQRQGNEKLFF
TGTGCCAGCCAAAGGCAGGGGAATGAAAAACTGTTTTTT
>-|TRBV29-1|TRBJ2-3|-
CSADQGFGADTQYF
TGCAGCGCCGATCAGGGGTTTGGTGCAGATACGCAGTATTTT
>-|TRBV27|TRBJ2-2|-
CASSPQGNTGELFF
TGTGCCAGCAGTCCTCAGGGGAACACCGGGGAGCTGTTTTTT
>-|TRBV9|TRBJ2-2|-
CASSPGGRRGPNTGELFF
TGTGCCAGCAGCCCGGGGGGCCGCAGGGGGCCGAACACCGGGGAGCTGTTTTTT
>-|TRBV6-2/TRBV6-3|TRBJ1-6|-
CASSYGLLRNSPLHF
TGTGCCAGCAGTTACGGCCTTCTGAGGAATTCACCCCTCCACTTT
>-|TRBV21-1|TRBJ2-2|-
CASSKRSGHCTGELFF
TGTGCCAGCAGCAAAAGATCGGGACACTGCACCGGGGAGCTGTTTTTT
>-|TRBV3-1/TRBV3-2|TRBJ2-7|-
CASSRAGNEQYF
TGTGCCAGCAGCCGGGCAGGGAACGAGCAGTACTTC
>few|TRBV7-9|TRBJ1-6|TRBD1
CASSAGTGGGFGNSPLHF
TGTGCCAGCAGCGCCGGGACAGGGGGCGGATTTGGTAATTCACCCCTCCACTTT
>-|TRBV7-9|TRBJ2-1|TRBD2
CASSSALAGFYNEQFF
TGTGCCAGCAGCTCCGCACTAGCGGGTTTTTACAATGAGCAGTTCTTC
>-|TRBV9|TRBJ2-2|TRBD1
CASSPRTGRGIIGHAGELFF
TGTGCCAGCAGCCCAAGGACAGGAAGAGGTATTATAGGACACGCCGGGGAGCTGTTTTTT
>-|TRBV7-3|TRBJ1-6|-
CASSLLGGDSPLHF
TGTGCCAGCAGCTTATTAGGGGGGGATTCACCCCTCCACTTT
>-|TRBV7-9|TRBJ1-2|-
CASSTRQDRGYTF
TGTGCCAGCAGCACCCGGCAGGATCGTGGCTACACCTTC
>-|TRBV28|TRBJ1-1|TRBD1
CASSFPTGGHTEAFF
TGTGCCAGCAGTTTTCCGACAGGGGGCCACACTGAAGCTTTCTTT
>-|TRBV3-1/TRBV3-2|TRBJ1-5|-
CASSQGGKTNQPQHF
TGTGCCAGCAGCCAGGGAGGCAAGACCAATCAGCCCCAGCATTTT
>once|TRBV4-1|TRBJ1-1|-
CASSTRGGWTEAFF
TGCGCCAGCAGCACCAGGGGCGGTTGGACTGAAGCTTTCTTT
>-|TRBV6-1|TRBJ2-7|-
CASSEARGTEQYF
TGTGCCAGCAGTGAAGCGCGGGGAACCGAGCAGTACTTC
>-|TRBV11-3|TRBJ2-7|TRBD1
CASSPGQGAYEQYF
TGTGCCAGCAGCCCCGGACAGGGGGCCTACGAGCAGTACTTC
>-|TRBV4-1|TRBJ2-1|-
CASSQANEQFF
TGCGCCAGCAGCCAAGCAAATGAGCAGTTCTTC
>-|TRBV19|TRBJ1-5|-
CASAREPYNQPQHF
TGTGCCAGTGCGCGTGAGCCGTACAATCAGCCCCAGCATTTT
>-|TRBV4-1|TRBJ2-3|TRBD2
CASSQDPSGARADTQYF
TGCGCCAGCAGCCAAGATCCGAGCGGGGCCCGGGCAGATACGCAGTATTTT
>-|TRBV7-9|TRBJ1-2|-
CASSVDSYGYTF
TGTGCCAGCAGCGTTGACAGCTATGGCTACACCTTC
>-|TRBV7-2|TRBJ1-4|TRBD1
CASSSGGANEKLFF
TGTGCCAGCAGCTCAGGGGGCGCTAATGAAAAACTGTTTTTT
>few|TRBV7-2|TRBJ2-1|-
CASSLVSEQFF
TGTGCCAGCAGCTTAGTTAGTGAGCAGTTCTTC
>-|TRBV5-4|TRBJ1-3|-
CASSSSQGDSGNTIYF
TGTGCCAGCAGCTCTTCACAGGGAGACTCTGGAAACACCATATATTTT
>-|TRBV5-1|TRBJ1-1|-
CASSLDRGNTEAFF
TGCGCCAGCAGCTTGGATAGGGGGAACACTGAAGCTTTCTTT
>-|TRBV28|TRBJ1-1|TRBD1
CASSVQGYNTEAFF
TGTGCCAGCAGTGTACAGGGGTATAACACTGAAGCTTTCTTT
>-|TRBV27|TRBJ1-2|TRBD1
CASSLTGGSNYGYTF
TGTGCCAGCAGCCTGACAGGGGGGTCCAACTATGGCTACACCTTC
>-|TRBV5-1|TRBJ2-7|-
CASSLSGVPYEQYF
TGCGCCAGCAGCTTGTCAGGGGTCCCCTACGAGCAGTACTTC
>-|TRBV2|TRBJ1-5|-
CASSSGVSNQPQHF
TGTGCCAGCAGCTCAGGGGTGAGCAATCAGCCCCAGCATTTT
>-|TRBV3-1/TRBV3-2|TRBJ1-2|-
CASSQDLVERKDGYTF
TGTGCCAGCAGCCAAGATCTTGTGGAGCGCAAGGATGGCTACACCTTC
>-|TRBV6-5|TRBJ2-4|-
CASTAGLANIQYF
TGTGCCAGCACCGCAGGGTTGGCAAACATTCAGTACTTC
>-|TRBV19|TRBJ1-6|TRBD1
CASSGALKQGAHSPLHF
TGTGCCAGTAGTGGAGCCTTGAAACAGGGGGCTCATTCACCCCTCCACTTT
>-|TRBV5-6|TRBJ1-2|TRBD1
CASSLWPAGTGQSYTF
TGTGCCAGCAGCCTTTGGCCCGCCGGGACAGGGCAAAGCTACACCTTC
>-|TRBV18|TRBJ1-1|TRBD1
CASSPKQGAVTEAFF
TGTGCCAGCTCACCGAAACAGGGGGCGGTCACTGAAGCTTTCTTT
>once|TRBV6-2/TRBV6-3|TRBJ2-1|TRBD1
CASSPGTGKNEQFF
TGTGCCAGCAGCCCCGGGACAGGGAAGAATGAGCAGTTCTTC
>once|TRBV28|TRBJ1-4|-
CASSLVYEKLFF
TGTGCCAGCAGTTTGGTCTACGAAAAACTGTTTTTT
>-|TRBV5-6|TRBJ1-5|-
CASSSEQGKVGNQPQHF
TGTGCCAGCAGCTCGGAACAGGGCAAGGTCGGCAATCAGCCCCAGCATTTT